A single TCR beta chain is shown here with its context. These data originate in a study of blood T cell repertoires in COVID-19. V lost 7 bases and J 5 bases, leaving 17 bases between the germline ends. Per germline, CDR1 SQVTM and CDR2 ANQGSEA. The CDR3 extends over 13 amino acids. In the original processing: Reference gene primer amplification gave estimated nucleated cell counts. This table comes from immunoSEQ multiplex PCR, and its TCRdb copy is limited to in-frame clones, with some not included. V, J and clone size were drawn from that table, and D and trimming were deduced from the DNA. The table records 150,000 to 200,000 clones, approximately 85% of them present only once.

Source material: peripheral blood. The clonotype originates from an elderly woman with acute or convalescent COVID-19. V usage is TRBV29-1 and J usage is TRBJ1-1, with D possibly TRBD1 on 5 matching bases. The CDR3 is CSASGPGGTEAFF. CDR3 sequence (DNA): TGCAGCGCCTCGGGGCCTGGGGGGACTGAAGCTTTCTTT.